This record looks at one T cell receptor (beta chain) sequence and its context. Antigen specificity is unknown. TCRdb's table, derived via immunoSEQ multiplex PCR, lists solely in-frame clones and lacks some. The sample contains roughly 150,000 clones, roughly nine tenths of which appear only once. The donors were part of the validation cohort of 100 to 150 subjects. That cohort was separate from the first cohort, which comprised roughly 670 subjects. The data were obtained in a study of cytomegalovirus exposure and HLA in healthy donors. The junction had 6 bases not matched to a gene; V was cut back by 2 bases and J by 5 bases. The germline V gene encodes CDR1 MNHEY and CDR2 SMNVEV (reference sequence). This CDR3 is built from 15 residues. Study outcomes and limitations: Cytomegalovirus status was reportedly diagnosed by the classifier with high specificity and sensitivity. Cytomegalovirus-associated TCR beta chains were listed, numbering over 150. The tendency of first-cohort TCR clusters to co-occur in the roughly 120 validation repertoires was the finding of a later analysis.

The clonotype originates from a woman aged 18-29 years in good health and CMV-seropositive. The rearrangement links TRBV27 to TRBJ2-7, with 10 bases that match TRBD2. The sequencing input was PBMCs. The CDR3 loop is CASSLRRAGGNEQYF. CDR3 DNA: TGTGCCAGCAGTTTAAGGAGAGCGGGAGGGAACGAGCAGTACTTC.